This TCR beta chain was profiled in a study of blood T cell repertoires in COVID-19. Looking at the study overall: Samples of COVID-19 (acute and convalescent) were obtained from the United States, Italy and Spain.

Produced via immunoSEQ multiplex PCR; TCRdb's table is partial and in-frame only. This sample has about 33,000 clones, with about 86% found just once. Germline V gene data show CDR1 as SGHDT and CDR2 as YYEEEE. This CDR3 has 14 residues. Trimming cost V 4 bases and J 4 bases, with 14 bases left between them. The specimen sequenced was peripheral blood. The chain couples TRBV5-6 to TRBJ2-5; D may be TRBD2 (5 bases). This sequence originates from a human donor in a cohort sampled during active COVID-19. The CDR3 here is CASSRASAGETQYF. Written as DNA, the CDR3 is TGTGCCAGCAGCCGGGCTTCGGCGGGAGAGACCCAGTACTTC.